These T cell receptor beta chains were read from a single sample in a study of blood T cell repertoires in COVID-19. Sequencing used immunoSEQ multiplex PCR; TCRdb keeps in-frame clones, though not all of them. Of around 300,000 clones listed, about 87% are singletons. The sample was peripheral blood. The receptors here all came from a woman in her 30s with COVID-19, enrolled during active disease. Each CDR3 is given with its conserved first and last residue. Each record gives: V gene, clone size, J gene, D gene, CDR3 DNA, CDR3 protein. A D gene is named only where the DNA matches it firmly. Clone size is given for some rows only: seen once, a few or many times, or a class if the clone is expanded.

>TRBV5-4|.|TRBJ1-5|.
TGTGCCAGCAGCCGAGACGGACTTAATCAGCCCCAGCATTTT
CASSRDGLNQPQHF
>TRBV4-1|.|TRBJ2-5|TRBD2
TGCGCCAGCAGCCAACAGACTAGCGGGCAAGAGACCCAGTACTTC
CASSQQTSGQETQYF
>TRBV25-1|few|TRBJ1-2|TRBD1
TGTGCCAGCAGTGTCCTGGACAGGATCGACTATGGCTACACCTTC
CASSVLDRIDYGYTF
>TRBV4-1|.|TRBJ1-1|.
TGCGCCAGCAGCCAGATGGCGGGATATGAAGCTTTCTTT
CASSQMAGYEAFF
>TRBV28|.|TRBJ1-1|TRBD1
TGTGCCAGCAGTTTGGGATGGACAGGGATCCGGAGCACTGAAGCTTTCTTT
CASSLGWTGIRSTEAFF
>TRBV29-1|.|TRBJ1-3|.
TGCAGCGCCATGAGGGGGGGGTCTGGAAACACCATATATTTT
CSAMRGGSGNTIYF
>TRBV6-5|.|TRBJ1-2|.
TGTGCCAGCAGTTTCCATAGAGGGAAGGATGGCTACACCTTC
CASSFHRGKDGYTF
>TRBV10-3|.|TRBJ1-5|.
TGTGCCATCAGTAATCGTGACAATAGCAATCAGCCCCAGCATTTT
CAISNRDNSNQPQHF
>TRBV19|.|TRBJ1-5|TRBD1
TGTGCCAGTAGTATAGATCCTGCGGACAGGGGAGGCAATCAGCCCCAGCATTTT
CASSIDPADRGGNQPQHF
>TRBV6-5|.|TRBJ1-2|TRBD1
TGTGCCAGCAGTCCAGACAGGGGACTTGACTATGGCTACACCTTC
CASSPDRGLDYGYTF
>TRBV19|.|TRBJ1-5|TRBD1
TGTGCCAGTAGTACAGGGGGCCGGCAGCCCCAGCATTTT
CASSTGGRQPQHF
>TRBV30|.|TRBJ1-5|TRBD1
TGTGCCTGGAAGGGACAGACCTACGGGCCCCAGCATTTT
CAWKGQTYGPQHF
>TRBV30|.|TRBJ2-1|.
TGTGCCTGGAGCCGACAAAATGAGCAGTTCTTC
CAWSRQNEQFF
>TRBV3-1/TRBV3-2|.|TRBJ2-1|TRBD2
TGTGCCAGCAGCCAAGAGGCTAGCGGGGGGAATGAGCAGTTCTTC
CASSQEASGGNEQFF
>TRBV5-4|.|TRBJ1-6|TRBD1
TGTGCCAGCAGCTGGACAGGGACAGGGGATTCACCCCTCCACTTT
CASSWTGTGDSPLHF
>TRBV29-1|.|TRBJ1-2|.
TGCAGCGTGGTTCAGGGCGTCTCTGGCTACACCTTC
CSVVQGVSGYTF
>TRBV3-1/TRBV3-2|.|TRBJ2-2|.
TGTGCCAGCAGCCACAACAGGTACACCGGGGAGCTGTTTTTT
CASSHNRYTGELFF
>TRBV9|once|TRBJ2-7|.
TGTGCCACCTATCCCCGGGGAGATCACTACGAGCAGTACTTC
CATYPRGDHYEQYF
>TRBV25-1|.|TRBJ2-3|.
TGTGCCAGTGGAAGGGGGGGCAGGGATACGCAGTATTTT
CASGRGGRDTQYF
>TRBV30|.|TRBJ1-3|.
TGTGCCTGGAGTACTGAATCTGGAAACACCATATATTTT
CAWSTESGNTIYF
>TRBV7-2|.|TRBJ1-2|.
TGTGCCAGCAGCTTGGAGACCGATCTACTATTATATGGCTACACCTTC
CASSLETDLLLYGYTF
>TRBV5-4|.|TRBJ1-1|.
TGTGCCAGCAGCTTGGCTTTCGGACAGAGCACTGAAGCTTTCTTT
CASSLAFGQSTEAFF
>TRBV7-8|.|TRBJ1-4|TRBD1
TGTGCCAGCAGCTCCAGACGCCTCAGGGGGATAAATGAAAAACTGTTTTTT
CASSSRRLRGINEKLFF
>TRBV11-2|.|TRBJ2-5|TRBD2
TGTGCCAGCAGCTTAGGCCTAGCGGGGGGGCAAGAGACCCAGTACTTC
CASSLGLAGGQETQYF
>TRBV7-2|.|TRBJ2-5|.
TGTGCCAGCAGCTTAGAAGGAGGCAGCCAAGAGACCCAGTACTTC
CASSLEGGSQETQYF
>TRBV6-1|.|TRBJ1-1|.
TGTGCCAGCAGTGATTCTCCTAGGGGAGGGATAAGGGACAACACTGAAGCTTTCTTT
CASSDSPRGGIRDNTEAFF
>TRBV19|.|TRBJ2-1|TRBD1
TGTGCCAGTGCCCGGACAGGGAAAGGCAATGAGCAGTTCTTC
CASARTGKGNEQFF
>TRBV9|once|TRBJ2-2|.
TGTGCCAGCAGCGTAGACGTGGCAACCGGGGAGCTGTTTTTT
CASSVDVATGELFF
>TRBV6-6|once|TRBJ1-1|.
TGTGCCAGCAGTTACTCGGACAAGAACACTGAAGCTTTCTTT
CASSYSDKNTEAFF
>TRBV6-2/TRBV6-3|.|TRBJ1-5|.
TGTGCCAGCAGTTTACGACACAACCGAAGGATGCGGGGTCAGCCCCAGCATTTT
CASSLRHNRRMRGQPQHF
>TRBV6-5|.|TRBJ2-1|.
TGTGCCAGCCGTATTTCCTACAATGAGCAGTTCTTC
CASRISYNEQFF
>TRBV2|.|TRBJ2-1|.
TGTGCCAGCAGTCAACTAGCCGCCTACAATGAGCAGTTCTTC
CASSQLAAYNEQFF
>TRBV19|.|TRBJ1-6|TRBD1
TGTGCCAGTAGTCCCGGGACAGATTCACCCCTCCACTTT
CASSPGTDSPLHF